A selection of T cell receptor beta chains follows, all from one sample in a study of T cell changes during pregnancy in multiple sclerosis. Only in-frame clones appear in the TCRdb table, and some are missing; sequencing was by immunoSEQ multiplex PCR. The sample holds around 80,000 clones, about 92% seen once. The sequences come from peripheral blood, collected before pregnancy. The receptors come from a female donor with multiple sclerosis, enrolled in a pregnancy study. The CDR3 runs from the conserved cysteine through the conserved F or W. The order of the fields is D gene, CDR3 length, J gene, clone size, V gene, CDR3 DNA, CDR3 protein. A D gene is named only where the DNA matches it firmly. Rows may omit the clone size; those that give it use once, few, many or a size class.

D: .
length: 14
J: TRBJ1-5
size: .
V: TRBV28
DNA: TGTGCCAGCAGCTACGACAGTATCAATCAGCCCCAGCATTTT
CDR3: CASSYDSINQPQHF

D: TRBD2
length: 16
J: TRBJ2-6
size: .
V: TRBV28
DNA: TGTGCCAGCAGCCCACACTCGGGAGGTGGGGCCAACGTCCTGACTTTC
CDR3: CASSPHSGGGANVLTF

D: .
length: 15
J: TRBJ2-7
size: .
V: TRBV7-9
DNA: TGTGCCAGCAGCTTAAAGGACACCTCATCCTACGAGCAGTACTTC
CDR3: CASSLKDTSSYEQYF

D: TRBD2
length: 16
J: TRBJ2-3
size: .
V: TRBV5-6
DNA: TGTGCCAGCAGCGGAGGACTAGCCTCCCCCACAGATACGCAGTATTTT
CDR3: CASSGGLASPTDTQYF

D: TRBD2
length: 12
J: TRBJ2-7
size: .
V: TRBV29-1
DNA: TGCAGCGTTCTGTCGGGAGGGCGCGAGCAGTACTTC
CDR3: CSVLSGGREQYF

D: .
length: 17
J: TRBJ2-4
size: .
V: TRBV9
DNA: TGTGCCAGCAGCCCCCGCGGAGAGGGCGCCCTCGGAAACATTCAGTACTTC
CDR3: CASSPRGEGALGNIQYF

D: .
length: 15
J: TRBJ2-1
size: once
V: TRBV5-1
DNA: TGCGCCAGCAGCTTGGTGGCTAGCAGCTACAATGAGCAGTTCTTC
CDR3: CASSLVASSYNEQFF

D: TRBD2
length: 14
J: TRBJ2-5
size: .
V: TRBV6-1
DNA: TGTGCCAGCAGTGCCCTAGCGGGAGGGGAGACCCAGTACTTC
CDR3: CASSALAGGETQYF

D: TRBD1
length: 15
J: TRBJ1-3
size: .
V: TRBV7-6
DNA: TGTGCCAGCAGCCCTAAACAGGGGGCCGGAAACACCATATATTTT
CDR3: CASSPKQGAGNTIYF

D: .
length: 14
J: TRBJ1-1
size: few
V: TRBV5-1
DNA: TGCGCCAGCAGCTGGGGGGATATGAACACTGAAGCTTTCTTT
CDR3: CASSWGDMNTEAFF

D: .
length: 17
J: TRBJ2-3
size: once
V: TRBV18
DNA: TGTGCCAGCTCACCATGGCTGCAGGGAAATTCACAGAATACGCAGTATTTT
CDR3: CASSPWLQGNSQNTQYF

D: TRBD1
length: 15
J: TRBJ2-6
size: .
V: TRBV19
DNA: TGTGCCAGTAAACAACAGGGGTCTGGGGCCAACGTCCTGACTTTC
CDR3: CASKQQGSGANVLTF

D: .
length: 16
J: TRBJ2-7
size: .
V: TRBV15
DNA: TGTGCCACCAGCAGAGATCGTCTAGTAGGCGGATCCGAGCAGTACTTC
CDR3: CATSRDRLVGGSEQYF

D: TRBD2
length: 19
J: TRBJ2-7
size: .
V: TRBV4-2
DNA: TGTGCCAGCAGCCAAGAACTAGCGGGAGGGCCCCAAAGCTCCTACGAGCAGTACTTC
CDR3: CASSQELAGGPQSSYEQYF

D: .
length: 16
J: TRBJ2-3
size: .
V: TRBV4-1
DNA: TGCGCCAGCAGCCAAGACTCAGGGGCCGTCACAGATACGCAGTATTTT
CDR3: CASSQDSGAVTDTQYF

D: TRBD1
length: 15
J: TRBJ2-7
size: .
V: TRBV6-5
DNA: TGTGCCAGCAGTCGCAGGGGGATGGGGTCCTACGAGCAGTACTTC
CDR3: CASSRRGMGSYEQYF

D: .
length: 13
J: TRBJ1-1
size: .
V: TRBV4-1
DNA: TGCGCCAGCAGCCCCCTCGGGGAGGGTGAAGCTTTCTTT
CDR3: CASSPLGEGEAFF

D: .
length: 17
J: TRBJ2-7
size: .
V: TRBV21-1
DNA: TGTGCCAGCAGCAAAAAGGGGAAACAGGTACTACGAAGGGAGCAGTACTTC
CDR3: CASSKKGKQVLRREQYF

D: .
length: 15
J: TRBJ1-5
size: .
V: TRBV19
DNA: TGTGCCAGTAGTGTGTTCCTTTTCGGCAATCAGCCCCAGCATTTT
CDR3: CASSVFLFGNQPQHF

D: .
length: 19
J: TRBJ1-5
size: once
V: TRBV7-8
DNA: TGTGCCAGCAGCGAGGACCGGGACAAACCCCGCTATAGCAATCAGCCCCAGCATTTT
CDR3: CASSEDRDKPRYSNQPQHF

D: .
length: 16
J: TRBJ2-1
size: .
V: TRBV4-3
DNA: TGCGCCAGCAGCCAAGGATTGGGCAGCTCCTACAATGAGCAGTTCTTC
CDR3: CASSQGLGSSYNEQFF

D: TRBD1
length: 11
J: TRBJ1-1
size: .
V: TRBV28
DNA: TGTGCCAGCGTACAGGGGTCTGAAGCTTTCTTT
CDR3: CASVQGSEAFF

D: TRBD2
length: 15
J: TRBJ2-1
size: .
V: TRBV27
DNA: TGTGCCAGCAAAGAGGCTAGCGGGAGAGAATGGGTGCAGTTCTTC
CDR3: CASKEASGREWVQFF

D: TRBD2
length: 16
J: TRBJ2-1
size: .
V: TRBV19
DNA: TGTGCCAGTAGTATGAGACTTGGGACTAGCGGCAATGAGCAGTTCTTC
CDR3: CASSMRLGTSGNEQFF

D: .
length: 15
J: TRBJ2-1
size: .
V: TRBV27
DNA: TGTGCCAGCAGTTCCCGGGTTTCCTCCTACAATGAGCAGTTCTTC
CDR3: CASSSRVSSYNEQFF

D: TRBD1
length: 14
J: TRBJ2-7
size: .
V: TRBV7-8
DNA: TGTGCCAGCAGCCTCCGGGACAGGGGGCAAGGGCAGTACTTC
CDR3: CASSLRDRGQGQYF

D: TRBD2
length: 14
J: TRBJ2-1
size: .
V: TRBV14
DNA: TGTGCCAGCAGCCCAGGACTAGCGGGAAATCAGCAGTTCTTC
CDR3: CASSPGLAGNQQFF

D: .
length: 14
J: TRBJ2-5
size: .
V: TRBV7-9
DNA: TGTGCCAGCAGCTTAAGGGACAACAGAGAGACCCAGTACTTC
CDR3: CASSLRDNRETQYF

D: .
length: 12
J: TRBJ2-1
size: .
V: TRBV4-3
DNA: TGCGCCAGCAGCCAAGGAGGTTATGAGCAGTTCTTC
CDR3: CASSQGGYEQFF

D: .
length: 10
J: TRBJ1-2
size: .
V: TRBV5-8
DNA: TGTGCCAGCAGCGGCTGGGGCTACACCTTC
CDR3: CASSGWGYTF